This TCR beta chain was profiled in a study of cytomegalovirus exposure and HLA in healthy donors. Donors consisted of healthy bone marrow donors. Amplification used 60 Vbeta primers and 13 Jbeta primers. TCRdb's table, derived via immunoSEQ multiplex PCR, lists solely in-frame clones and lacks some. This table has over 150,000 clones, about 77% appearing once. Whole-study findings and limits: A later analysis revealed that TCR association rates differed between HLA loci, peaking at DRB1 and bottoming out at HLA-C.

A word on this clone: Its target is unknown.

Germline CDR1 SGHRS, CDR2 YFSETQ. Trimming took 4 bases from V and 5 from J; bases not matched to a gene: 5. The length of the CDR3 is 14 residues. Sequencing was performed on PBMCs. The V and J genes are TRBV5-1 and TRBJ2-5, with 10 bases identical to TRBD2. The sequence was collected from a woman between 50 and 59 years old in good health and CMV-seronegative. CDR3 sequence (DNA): TGCGCCAGCAGCGCGGGACTAGCGATTGAGACCCAGTACTTC. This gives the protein CASSAGLAIETQYF.